This entry lists 18 T cell receptor beta chains sequenced from one sample in a study of early T cells in non-severe SARS-CoV-2 infection. TCRdb re-analysed the 5' RACE reads in MiXCR, keeping a single row per CDR3 protein. The table records 88,000 or so distinct CDR3 sequences, about 15% of them present only once. Sequencing input: whole blood. The receptors come from an adult who was a healthcare worker with PCR-confirmed SARS-CoV-2 infection or an uninfected control (not recorded which).

This chain joins TRBV27 and TRBJ2-1; 14 bases fit TRBD2. The CDR3 totals 15 residues. The trim removed 3 bases at V and 9 bases at J, leaving 4 bases unmatched. CDR1 is MNHEY and CDR2 is SMNVEV in the germline V gene (reference sequence). Here the CDR3 DNA reads TGTGCCAGCAGTTTGTCCGGACTAGCGGGAGGTGAGCAGTTCTTC. Its protein is CASSLSGLAGGEQFF.

This clonotype was recorded a few times. The rearrangement uses TRBV20-1 and TRBJ2-3; unclear D gene. V dropped 5 bases and J dropped 2 bases, with 8 bases sitting between them. This CDR3 is built from 12 residues. Germline CDR1 and CDR2: DFQATT and SNEGSKA (reference sequence). The CDR3 reads CSAAPPTDTQYF. Written as DNA, the CDR3 is TGCAGTGCTGCCCCACCCACAGATACGCAGTATTTT.

This clonotype was picked up a small number of times. The chain employs TRBV7-6 and TRBJ2-2; D may correspond to TRBD1 or TRBD2 (5 bases each). Germline V gene data show CDR1 as SGHVS and CDR2 as FNYEAQ. The CDR3 runs 15 residues. V lost 3 bases, J lost 2 bases, and 10 bases lay in between. CDR3 protein: CASSLFGGNTGELFF. In nucleotides, the CDR3 is TGTGCCAGCAGCTTGTTTGGGGGAAACACCGGGGAGCTGTTTTTT.

CDR3 sequence: CASSKTGRDDTEAFF. The CDR3 DNA sequence: TGCGCCAGCAGCAAAACAGGGCGAGACGACACTGAAGCTTTCTTT. The chain has TRBV5-1 and TRBJ1-1; tentative D call: TRBD1 (6 bases). Trimming pared 4 bases from V and 3 bases from J, leaving 16 bases between. Looked up from germline, CDR1 is SGHRS and CDR2 is YFSETQ. This CDR3 has 15 amino acids.

This chain links TRBV12-3 or TRBV12-4 with TRBJ2-7, with 8 bases matching TRBD2. V was clipped by 5 bases and J by 8 bases; unmatched bases: 8. The CDR3 spans 13 residues. CDR3 sequence reads: CASSPGLDRKQYF. CDR3 nucleotide sequence: TGTGCCAGCAGTCCGGGACTAGACAGAAAGCAGTACTTC.

There are many counts of this clonotype. V and J are TRBV7-3 and TRBJ2-3; D uncertain. V shed 1 base and J shed 1 base, with 9 bases lying between them. The V gene's germline CDR1 is SGHTA and CDR2 FQGTGA. The CDR3 runs to 15 residues. CDR3 residues: CASSLIPDGTDTQYF. Written as DNA, the CDR3 is TGTGCCAGCAGCTTAATCCCGGATGGCACAGATACGCAGTATTTT.

This clonotype was seen a handful of times. This chain uses TRBV6-6 with TRBJ1-1, with 7 bases fitting TRBD1. The CDR3 is made up of 15 amino acids. Germline V gene lookup returns CDR1 MNHNY and CDR2 SVGAGI (reference sequence). J gave up 0 bases and V 5 bases, and 6 bases lay outside the gene matches. In DNA, the CDR3 is TGTGCCAGCAGTCGACAGGGCTACCTGAACACTGAAGCTTTCTTT. The encoded protein is CASSRQGYLNTEAFF.

This clonotype occurred a few times. This chain uses TRBV29-1 with TRBJ2-7; a possible D gene is TRBD1 (6 bases). V lost 4 bases and J lost 7, with 14 bases in between. CDR3 length: 12 residues. Germline V gene sequence: CDR1 SQVTM, CDR2 ANQGSEA. The CDR3, as DNA: TGCAGCGTTGGGGACACCAATCGGGAGCAGTACTTC. Translating gives CSVGDTNREQYF.

As regards this clonotype: This may stem from a read error, because a much larger clone lies one nucleotide away. The gene calls are TRBV7-9 and TRBJ1-2, with D hard to call. Germline CDR1 and CDR2: SEHNR and FQNEAQ (reference sequence). V shed 0 bases and J shed 3 bases, with 8 bases lying between them. This CDR3 is built from 14 residues. The CDR3 spells CASSLAGNDYGYTF. CDR3 DNA sequence: TGTGCCAGCAGCTTAGCTGGCAATGACTATGGCTACACCTTC.

This sequence joins TRBV2 and TRBJ2-1; D is perhaps TRBD2 (6 bases). The CDR3 covers 15 residues. The V end lost 7 bases, the J end lost 0 bases, and 13 bases lay between the germline ends. Germline CDR1 SNHLY, CDR2 FYNNEI. DNA for the CDR3: TGTGCCAGCACCCTTAGCGGAAGCTCCTACAATGAGCAGTTCTTC. This encodes CASTLSGSSYNEQFF.

This clonotype was observed a handful of times. V gene TRBV14 combines with J gene TRBJ2-3, with D uncertain. Trimming cost V 1 base and J 8 bases, with 10 bases left between them. This CDR3 is built from 13 residues. Germline V gene sequence: CDR1 SGHDN, CDR2 FVKESK. CDR3 nucleotide sequence: TGTGCCAGCAGCCAAGTCCCCCGCGGTACGCAGTATTTT. This translates into CASSQVPRGTQYF.

This clonotype showed up just a few times. The gene calls are TRBV12-3 or TRBV12-4 and TRBJ1-2, with D unclear. V was clipped by 1 base and J by 4 bases, with 13 bases between them. The CDR3 consists of 15 residues. CDR3 sequence (DNA): TGTGCCAGCAGTTTAGTTAGGGTTCCGGGCTATGGCTACACCTTC. This codes for CASSLVRVPGYGYTF.

This clonotype turned up a few times. CDR3 nucleotides: TGTGCCAGCGCCACCCCTCGGATGCAGTTCTTC. Its protein is CASATPRMQFF. The chain combines TRBV28 with TRBJ2-1, with D hard to call. This CDR3 is built from 11 residues. In germline, CDR1 is MDHEN, CDR2 SYDVKM. V was shortened by 8 bases and J by 12 bases, with 14 bases between the two germline ends.

This clonotype has a handful of counts. The chain links TRBV7-2 to TRBJ2-3, with unresolved D. With 2 bases removed from V and 5 bases from J, the gap between germline ends came to 5 bases. This CDR3 has 12 residues. Germline V gene data show CDR1 as SGHTA and CDR2 as FQGNSA. CDR3 nucleotides: TGTGCCAGCAGCTTAATACGAGATACGCAGTATTTT. Amino acids: CASSLIRDTQYF. The full variable domain, completed using reference TRBV7-2 and TRBJ2-3, is GAGVSQSPSNKVTEKGKDVELRCDPISGHTALYWYRQSLGQGLEFLIYFQGNSAPDKSGLPSDRFSAERTGGSVSTLTIQRTQQEDSAVYLCASSLIRDTQYFGPGTRLTVL.

The chain is built from TRBV7-8 and TRBJ2-5, with 9 bases aligning to TRBD2. Trimming removed 0 bases from V and 4 bases from J; junction bases left unmatched: 0. Germline-derived CDR1 and CDR2 are SGHVS and FQNEAQ. The CDR3 consists of 14 residues. The CDR3 reads CASSLAAGGETQYF. The CDR3 region has the DNA TGTGCCAGCAGCTTAGCAGCGGGAGGAGAGACCCAGTACTTC.

This clonotype was seen just once. This chain uses TRBV28 with TRBJ1-1; 11 bases agree with TRBD1. The trim removed 6 bases at V and 0 bases at J, leaving 3 bases unmatched. The CDR3 loop spans 15 amino acids. From germline, CDR1 is MDHEN and CDR2 SYDVKM. The CDR3 spells CASSGQGALNTEAFF. CDR3 DNA sequence: TGTGCCAGCAGCGGACAGGGGGCCCTGAACACTGAAGCTTTCTTT.

This chain joins TRBV9 and TRBJ1-2; 8 bases align to TRBD1. The length of the CDR3 is 15 residues. Trimming removed 4 bases from V and 0 bases from J; junction bases left unmatched: 5. Germline values: CDR1 SGDLS, CDR2 YYNGEE. The CDR3 nucleotides are TGTGCCAGCAGCTCTTCAGGGGGCGCTAACTATGGCTACACCTTC. Protein: CASSSSGGANYGYTF.

The rearrangement joins TRBV20-1 to TRBJ1-1, with D possibly being TRBD1 (6 bases). The CDR3 runs 14 residues. V was pared by 1 base and J by 4 bases, with 13 bases between. The germline gives CDR1 DFQATT, CDR2 SNEGSKA (reference sequence). DNA of the CDR3: TGCAGTGCTAGAGTGGGGGGGCCGGGCACTGAAGCTTTCTTT. Translation gives CSARVGGPGTEAFF.